One and the same sample provided the 17 T cell receptor beta chains below, sequenced in a study of CD8 T cells in Susac syndrome (dated by TCRdb to the late 2010s). The library was generated by the immunoSEQ multiplex PCR assay. RNA was extracted with the RNeasy kit and 0.5 to 1 ug was reverse transcribed using random hexamers. Starting from the raw public reads, TCRdb applied fastp trimming at Q25, assembled clones with MiXCR and retained in-frame beta chains. Rows merge per CDR3 protein into single entries with the most common DNA and genes. The sample includes more than 200,000 distinct CDR3 sequences, with roughly 93% observed a single time. The ten top clones hold approximately 0.15% of the sample. The specimen sequenced was CD4+ T cells from PBMCs. The receptor source for this set is a human donor with Susac syndrome.

With respect to this clonotype: An end of the junction differs from the germline gene, which may be a read error. This chain connects TRBV7-2 to TRBJ2-5, with D unclear. CDR1 and CDR2 from the germline V gene are SGHTA and FQGNSA. This CDR3 is 12 amino acids long. As DNA, the CDR3 is TGTGCCAGCAGTTTAGGCGTAGAGACCCAGTACTTC. Protein sequence: CASSLGVETQYF. Full variable domain (rest looked up from reference TRBV7-2 and TRBJ2-5): GAGVSQSPSNKVTEKGKDVELRCDPISGHTALYWYRQSLGQGLEFLIYFQGNSAPDKSGLPSDRFSAERTGGSVSTLTIQRTQQEDSAVYLCASSLGVETQYFGPGTRLLVL.

V and J are TRBV9 and TRBJ2-2; 7 bases are a match to TRBD2. Germline values: CDR1 SGDLS, CDR2 YYNGEE. V shed 0 bases and J 5 bases; nucleotides not matched to a gene: 7. The CDR3 is 16 amino acids. The CDR3 DNA is TGTGCCAGCAGCGTAGGCCTTATGGGAGGGACCGGGGAGCTGTTTTTT. Protein product: CASSVGLMGGTGELFF.

This clonotype was detected only once. V and J are TRBV9 and TRBJ2-5, with 13 nucleotides matching TRBD2. This CDR3 comprises 18 residues. Germline loops: CDR1 SGDLS, CDR2 YYNGEE. Germline trimming cut 4 bases from V and 4 bases from J; bases unmatched to any gene: 13. Written as DNA, the CDR3 is TGTGCCAGCAGCCAAGGACTAGCGGGGGAGCTCCTGGGAGAGACCCAGTACTTC. As protein: CASSQGLAGELLGETQYF.

This clonotype was seen just once. This chain connects TRBV6-5 to TRBJ2-7; perhaps TRBD1 as D (6 bases). Germline lookup yields CDR1 MNHEY and CDR2 SVGAGI. Trimming cost V 4 bases and J 4 bases, with 8 bases left between them. The CDR3 has 12 residues. CDR3 bases: TGTGCCAGCAGTTTCACAGGGTACGAGCAGTACTTC. Amino acid sequence: CASSFTGYEQYF.

DNA for the CDR3: TGTGCCAGTAGTCCTATAGCGGCGGCAGAGACCCAGTACTTC. Translating gives CASSPIAAAETQYF. This chain uses TRBV19 with TRBJ2-5; perhaps TRBD2 as D (6 bases). CDR1 and CDR2 from the germline V gene are LNHDA and SQIVND (reference sequence). The CDR3 length is 14 residues. The V gene lost 5 bases and the J gene lost 4 bases, with 14 bases spanning the gap.

This rearrangement joins TRBV20-1 to TRBJ2-7; D tentatively fits TRBD1 or TRBD2 (5 bases each). Germline-derived CDR1 and CDR2 are DFQATT and SNEGSKA (reference sequence). The CDR3 length is 14 residues. V lost 4 bases, J lost 4 bases, and 17 bases lay in between. CDR3 in amino acids: CSAIPPRGRYEQYF. In nucleotides, the CDR3 is TGCAGTGCTATCCCTCCCCGGGGACGGTACGAGCAGTACTTC.

This chain uses TRBV20-1 with TRBJ1-2; 11 bases fit TRBD1. The length of the CDR3 is 14 residues. After removal of 5 bases from V and 3 bases from J, the junction contained 5 bases not matched to a gene. Germline CDR1 is DFQATT and CDR2 is SNEGSKA (reference sequence). The chain's CDR3 is CSAGDRGVDYGYTF. CDR3 sequence (DNA): TGCAGTGCTGGGGACAGGGGGGTTGACTATGGCTACACCTTC.

This clonotype came up once. The chain joins TRBV3-1 to TRBJ2-4; 8 bases line up with TRBD2. Unmatched junction bases numbered 5, after V lost 0 bases and J lost 4 bases. The CDR3 covers 16 residues. Germline CDR1 reads LGHDT; CDR2 reads YNNKEL (reference sequence). The CDR3 DNA sequence: TGTGCCAGCAGCCAAGATGCTCGACTAGCGAAAAACATTCAGTACTTC. It is translated as CASSQDARLAKNIQYF.

V is TRBV4-2 and J is TRBJ1-6, with a possible D match to TRBD1 (5 bases). Deletions cut 4 bases from V and 5 bases from J, with 18 bases between. This CDR3 region has 17 residues. Germline values: CDR1 LGHNA, CDR2 YNFKEQ. CDR3: CASSPSGPGVDNSPLHF. CDR3 sequence (DNA): TGTGCCAGCAGCCCAAGTGGGCCGGGGGTGGATAATTCACCCCTCCACTTT.

The rearrangement uses TRBV25-1 and TRBJ1-6; TRBD1 aligns across 7 bases. The length of the CDR3 is 17 residues. The V gene's germline CDR1 is MGHDK and CDR2 SYGVNS. With 0 bases clipped from V and 5 bases from J, the junction kept 7 bases outside the gene matches. The CDR3 coding sequence is TGTGCCAGCAGTGAATATATTGGGACAGCTCATAATTCACCCCTCCACTTT. Translated: CASSEYIGTAHNSPLHF.

This clonotype was counted a single time. The chain carries TRBV4-3 and TRBJ2-3; 10 bases align to TRBD2. The V and J ends lost 1 base and 3 bases, in that order; junction bases with no gene match: 7. Germline values: CDR1 LGHNA, CDR2 YSLEER. The CDR3 runs 17 residues. The CDR3 protein is CASSQGGLAGGTDTQYF. Written as DNA, the CDR3 is TGCGCCAGCAGCCAAGGGGGCTTAGCGGGGGGTACAGATACGCAGTATTTT.

The rearrangement links TRBV25-1 to TRBJ2-2, with TRBD1 identical over 9 bases. The CDR3 covers 17 residues. Germline V gene lookup returns CDR1 MGHDK and CDR2 SYGVNS. Trimming removed 1 base from V and 1 base from J; junction bases left unmatched: 4. The CDR3 bases are TGTGCCAGCAGTGAATGGACAGGGGCGATGAACACCGGGGAGCTGTTTTTT. Translation: CASSEWTGAMNTGELFF.

This sequence joins TRBV4-3 and TRBJ2-3; maybe TRBD2 (5 bases). V gave up 0 bases and J gave up 1 base, with 11 bases separating them. The CDR3 loop spans 16 amino acids. The germline V gene encodes CDR1 LGHNA and CDR2 YSLEER. CDR3 in DNA: TGCGCCAGCAGCCAAGATCGCCCAGCGGGCACAGATACGCAGTATTTT. Protein sequence: CASSQDRPAGTDTQYF.

This sequence joins TRBV11-3 and TRBJ2-5, with a weak D call TRBD2 (5 bases). Looked up from germline, CDR1 is SGHNT and CDR2 is YENEEA. The CDR3 runs 14 residues. V shed 5 bases and J shed 4 bases, with 14 bases lying between them. This chain's CDR3 is CASSLARAGETQYF. The CDR3 bases are TGTGCCAGCAGCCTCGCGCGGGCGGGAGAGACCCAGTACTTC.

The chain has TRBV28 and TRBJ2-5; TRBD2 might be the D (5 bases). The CDR3 length is 13 residues. Germline CDR1 is MDHEN and CDR2 is SYDVKM. Trimming pared 6 bases from V and 5 bases from J, leaving 13 bases between. The CDR3 nucleotides are TGTGCCAGCAGGGATACTAGTTGGGAGACCCAGTACTTC. The encoded protein is CASRDTSWETQYF.

This chain joins TRBV7-9 and TRBJ1-3; 7 positions agree with TRBD1. This CDR3 contains 15 residues. V dropped 4 bases and J dropped 2; count of bases not matched to a gene: 5. In germline, CDR1 is SEHNR, CDR2 FQNEAQ (reference sequence). CDR3 in DNA: TGTGCCAGCAGCTCCGCGACAGGGCCTGGAAACACCATATATTTT. It translates to CASSSATGPGNTIYF.

This clonotype was seen a single time. V and J are TRBV29-1 and TRBJ1-5, with 12 bases that match TRBD1. V lost 5 bases and J lost 0; bases outside the gene matches: 8. CDR1 is SQVTM, CDR2 ANQGSEA, per germline. The CDR3 is made up of 17 amino acids. CDR3 loop: CSVSGTGGHYSNQPQHF. The CDR3 DNA sequence: TGCAGCGTTAGCGGGACAGGGGGCCACTATAGCAATCAGCCCCAGCATTTT.